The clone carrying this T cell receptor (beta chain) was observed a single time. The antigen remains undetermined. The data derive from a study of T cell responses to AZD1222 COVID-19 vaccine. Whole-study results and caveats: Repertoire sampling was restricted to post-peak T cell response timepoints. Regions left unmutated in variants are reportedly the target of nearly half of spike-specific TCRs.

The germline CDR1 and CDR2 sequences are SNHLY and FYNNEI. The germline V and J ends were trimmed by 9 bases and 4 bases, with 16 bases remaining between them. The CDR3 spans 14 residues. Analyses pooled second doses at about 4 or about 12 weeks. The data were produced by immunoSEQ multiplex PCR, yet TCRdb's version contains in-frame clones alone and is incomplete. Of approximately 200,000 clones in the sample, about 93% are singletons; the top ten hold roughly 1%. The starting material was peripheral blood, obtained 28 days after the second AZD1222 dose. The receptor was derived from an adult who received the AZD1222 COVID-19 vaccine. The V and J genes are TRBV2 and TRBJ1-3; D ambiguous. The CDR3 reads CASHPEASGNTIYF. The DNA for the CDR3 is TGTGCCAGTCATCCGGAGGCCTCCGGAAACACCATATATTTT.